This T cell receptor beta chain was sequenced during a study of T cells after yellow fever vaccination. General study points: At around 95% for CD4 and roughly 87% for CD8, most primary-vaccination clones showed up again after the booster.

The TCR cDNA carried a universal primer site and UMIs from 5'RACE template switching. One entry per CDR3 protein results from TCRdb running MiXCR on the 5' RACE reads. This table has 300,000 to 350,000 distinct CDR3 sequences, roughly 10% appearing once. V shed 8 bases, J shed 0 bases, and the junction held 7 bases outside the gene matches. This CDR3 spans 15 amino acids. Germline V gene sequence: CDR1 MDHEN, CDR2 SYDVKM. To note about this clonotype: The antigen is undetermined.

This specimen consisted of CD4+ T cells sorted from PBMCs, obtained 45 days after the yellow fever booster vaccination. The genes are TRBV28 and TRBJ2-5; 9 bases are shared with TRBD1. The source is a young man who received the YFV17D yellow fever vaccine. CDR3 loop: CASGTGGWYQETQYF. The CDR3 nucleotides are TGTGCCAGCGGTACAGGGGGCTGGTACCAAGAGACCCAGTACTTC.